The 20 T cell receptor beta chains in this list originate from one sample, sequenced in a study of T cells expressing NK-cell markers. Following a re-call of the 5' RACE reads, TCRdb has one entry per CDR3 protein and lacks DNA. The listing records over 200,000 distinct CDR3 sequences. The sequenced sample was blood T cells: a sorted CD56 or NKG2C T cell subset, CD4+ or CD8+ T cells, or bulk PBMC T cells (not recorded which). The receptor set was obtained from a man aged 18 to 30 in good health.

The chain uses TRBV29-1 and TRBJ2-5; TCRdb names TRBD2, which stays unverified in the absence of DNA. Germline CDR1 SQVTM, CDR2 ANQGSEA. The CDR3 spans 12 residues. The CDR3 reads CSVETMRETQYF. The entire variable domain, with the rest obtained from reference TRBV29-1 and TRBJ2-5, is as follows: SAVISQKPSRDICQRGTSLTIQCQVDSQVTMMFWYRQQPGQSLTLIATANQGSEATYESGFVIDKFPISRPNLTFSTLTVSNMSPEDSSIYLCSVETMRETQYFGPGTRLLVL.

The chain joins TRBV7-9 to TRBJ2-1; the D gene TCRdb calls, TRBD2, cannot be checked with no DNA. The CDR3 loop spans 15 amino acids. Germline assignment: CDR1 SEHNR and CDR2 FQNEAQ (reference sequence). The CDR3 region is CASSPRRLIDAEQFF. The full variable domain, rest sourced from reference TRBV7-9 and TRBJ2-1, is DTGVSQNPRHKITKRGQNVTFRCDPISEHNRLYWYRQTLGQGPEFLTYFQNEAQLEKSRLLSDRFSAERPKGSFSTLEIQRTEQGDSAMYLCASSPRRLIDAEQFFGPGTRLTVL.

This rearrangement joins TRBV7-9 to TRBJ1-2. This CDR3 spans 14 amino acids. Germline V gene sequence: CDR1 SEHNR, CDR2 FQNEAQ (reference sequence). The CDR3 sequence: CASSLEGLSYGYTF.

J is TRBJ2-5 and V is TRBV5-1; the D call of TRBD1 rests on TCRdb alone, since no DNA is present to check it. The CDR3 has 13 amino acids. The germline CDR1 and CDR2 sequences are SGHRS and YFSETQ. CDR3 amino acids: CASSVYFRDAINF.

The V call is TRBV5-6, the J call TRBJ1-5; TCRdb's D gene call, TRBD1, goes unchecked for lack of DNA. Germline assignment: CDR1 SGHDT and CDR2 YYEEEE. The CDR3 sequence is 15 residues long. The CDR3 reads CASSFGTGGNQPQHF.

The chain carries TRBV20-1 and TRBJ2-3; the TCRdb D gene call, TRBD2, has no DNA to confirm it. The CDR3 length is 12 residues. Germline lookup yields CDR1 DFQATT and CDR2 SNEGSKA (reference sequence). This CDR3 reads CSASSAGDTQYF.

CDR3 amino acids: CSARVPGGNTEAFF. The rearrangement joins TRBV20-1 to TRBJ1-1; TCRdb lists TRBD1, though no DNA is available to test this call. CDR1 DFQATT and CDR2 SNEGSKA come from the germline V gene (reference sequence). This CDR3 spans 14 amino acids.

The chain links TRBV11-2 to TRBJ1-5; as DNA is missing, the TRBD1 call by TCRdb cannot be tested. This CDR3 has 13 amino acids. Germline lookup yields CDR1 SGHAT and CDR2 FQNNGV. The CDR3 here is CASSFEGPGPQHF. Combining the CDR3 with reference TRBV11-2 and TRBJ1-5 gives the whole variable domain EAGVAQSPRYKIIEKRQSVAFWCNPISGHATLYWYQQILGQGPKLLIQFQNNGVVDDSQLPKDRFSAERLKGVDSTLKIQPAKLEDSAVYLCASSFEGPGPQHFGDGTRLSIL.

The V gene is TRBV15, the J gene TRBJ2-1; there is no DNA to check the TCRdb D call of TRBD2. The CDR3 contains 13 residues. CDR1 and CDR2 from the germline V gene are LNHNV and YYDKDF (reference sequence). The CDR3 sequence: CATSRGTYNEQFF.

This sequence joins TRBV6-1 and TRBJ1-6. Germline CDR1 and CDR2: MNHNS and SASEGT. The CDR3 is made up of 14 amino acids. The CDR3 is CASSDPLLGSPLHF.

CDR3 in amino acids: CASSSRRGGQPQHF. The rearrangement links TRBV27 to TRBJ1-5. Germline values: CDR1 MNHEY, CDR2 SMNVEV (reference sequence). The CDR3 consists of 14 residues.

V is TRBV6-1 and J is TRBJ2-2; checking the TCRdb D call of TRBD1 is not possible without DNA. Germline V CDR1 and CDR2: MNHNS, SASEGT. The CDR3 loop spans 14 amino acids. CDR3 in amino acids: CASLNTGFRTELFF.

This rearrangement joins TRBV11-2 to TRBJ1-2. This CDR3 contains 16 residues. Germline CDR1 and CDR2: SGHAT and FQNNGV. The CDR3 sequence: CASRQSPGRRNYGYTF.

The chain couples TRBV4-2 to TRBJ2-7; TCRdb proposes TRBD1, but this gene call is untestable without DNA. CDR1 is LGHNA, CDR2 YNFKEQ, per germline. This CDR3 comprises 16 residues. The CDR3 sequence is CASSLGSGLVAHEQYF.

The genes are TRBV7-9 and TRBJ2-1; absent DNA, TCRdb's TRBD1 call cannot be checked. The germline V gene encodes CDR1 SEHNR and CDR2 FQNEAQ (reference sequence). This CDR3 has 15 residues. The CDR3 here is CASSLGRDRAETGFF. Based on the CDR3 plus reference TRBV7-9 and TRBJ2-1, the full variable domain is DTGVSQNPRHKITKRGQNVTFRCDPISEHNRLYWYRQTLGQGPEFLTYFQNEAQLEKSRLLSDRFSAERPKGSFSTLEIQRTEQGDSAMYLCASSLGRDRAETGFFGPGTRLTVL.

V gene TRBV15 combines with J gene TRBJ2-1; TCRdb gives TRBD2 as the D gene, but with no DNA this cannot be confirmed. The germline CDR1 and CDR2 sequences are LNHNV and YYDKDF (reference sequence). The length of the CDR3 is 17 residues. CDR3 in amino acids: CATSRGTGGLGLNEQFF.

V is TRBV11-1 and J is TRBJ1-1. The CDR3 is made up of 18 amino acids. CDR1 and CDR2 from the germline V gene are SGHAT and FQDESV (reference sequence). The CDR3 sequence is CASSLRGPLVRIGTEAFF. The variable domain in full, with the rest retrieved from reference TRBV11-1 and TRBJ1-1, is EAEVAQSPRYKITEKSQAVAFWCDPISGHATLYWYRQILGQGPELLVQFQDESVVDDSQLPKDRFSAERLKGVDSTLKIQPAELGDSAMYLCASSLRGPLVRIGTEAFFGQGTRLTVV.

The chain couples TRBV29-1 to TRBJ2-3; the D call of TRBD1 rests on TCRdb alone, since no DNA is present to check it. Germline lookup yields CDR1 SQVTM and CDR2 ANQGSEA. This CDR3 comprises 12 residues. This CDR3 reads CSGTLSTDTQYF.

V and J are TRBV6-1 and TRBJ2-3; TCRdb selects TRBD1, and the lack of DNA leaves this call unchecked. The CDR3 runs to 15 residues. In germline, CDR1 is MNHNS, CDR2 SASEGT. CDR3 loop: CASSRDRRHTDTQYF.

This sequence joins TRBV20-1 and TRBJ2-3. This CDR3 comprises 11 residues. Germline-derived CDR1 and CDR2 are DFQATT and SNEGSKA (reference sequence). Here the CDR3 reads CSARDVNTQYF.